A single TCR beta chain is shown here with its context. Its antigen is still unknown. This sample stems from a study of CD8 T cells in Susac syndrome. Study context: Sequencing included Susac syndrome patients, six of them with active disease and about 8 in remission. When blood was drawn, patients with Susac syndrome were on intravenous immunoglobulin alone, on corticosteroids, or therapy-naive.

Study findings and constraints: The study identified about fifteen and five Susac-specific public clones in total CD8+ and CD8+ TEMRA repertoires.

The RNA input was about 0.5 to 1 ug, and it was reverse transcribed with random hexamers. From the immunoSEQ multiplex PCR reads, TCRdb called clonotypes with MiXCR, one entry per CDR3 protein. Of around 90,000 distinct CDR3 sequences listed, 96% are singletons. V was pared by 7 bases and J by 8 bases, with 6 bases of the junction left unmatched. The CDR3 length is 12 residues. V is TRBV12-3 or TRBV12-4 and J is TRBJ2-3, with 7 bases aligning to TRBD1. The receptor comes from a human donor with Susac syndrome. Sample: CD8+ T cells from PBMCs. The CDR3 loop is CASNIRGPTQYF. CDR3 in DNA: TGTGCCAGCAATATTAGGGGGCCTACGCAGTATTTT.